The source of this T cell receptor beta chain is a study of blood T cell repertoires in COVID-19. Clones were read by immunoSEQ multiplex PCR, and TCRdb kept only the in-frame ones, dropping some. Here the sample spans 70,000 or so clones, around 87% being singletons. Germline-derived CDR1 and CDR2 are MNHNY and SVGAGI (reference sequence). With 5 bases removed from V and 10 bases from J, the gap between germline ends came to 15 bases. The CDR3 extends over 13 amino acids. The chain combines TRBV6-6 with TRBJ2-1; a weak D match, TRBD1 (7 bases). Sequenced input: peripheral blood. The clonotype comes from an elderly woman with active or convalescent COVID-19. The CDR3 DNA reads as TGTGCCAGCAGTCAAGGGACAGCGGGCGAGCAGTTCTTC. Translating it yields CASSQGTAGEQFF.